These 24 T cell receptor beta chains came from one sample sequenced in a study of sequential checkpoint blockade in melanoma. Treatment reported: randomized to nivolumab then ipilimumab (arm A) or the reverse (arm B). The data were produced by immunoSEQ multiplex PCR, yet TCRdb's version contains in-frame clones alone and is incomplete. The table includes around 3,800 clones, just under 65% detected once. This sample comprised CD8+ T cells sorted from blood (inferred from file names), obtained from a patient given nivolumab and ipilimumab in sequence. The origin of the receptors is a human donor with melanoma.

The chain employs TRBV6-5 and TRBJ2-5, with TRBD1 identical over 8 bases. The end of the DNA aligns better with TRBJ2-7, so the J call may be wrong. The germline CDR1 and CDR2 sequences are MNHEY and SVGAGI. The CDR3 length is 15 residues. CDR3 DNA sequence: TGTGCCAGCAGTGCCACCGGGACAGGACGCAACGAGCAGTACTTC. Its translation is CASSATGTGRNEQYF.

The gene calls are TRBV6-5 and TRBJ1-1; 7 bases align to TRBD1. In germline, CDR1 is MNHEY, CDR2 SVGAGI. Germline trimming cut 7 bases from V and 10 bases from J; bases unmatched to any gene: 15. The CDR3 consists of 14 residues. Here the CDR3 reads CASNAQGGAGGAFF. In DNA form, the CDR3 reads TGTGCCAGCAATGCTCAGGGGGGCGCGGGGGGAGCTTTCTTT.

By share, this clone counts as medium-sized (0.01 to 0.1%). The rearrangement links TRBV27 to TRBJ1-1, with 9 bases that match TRBD1. The ends lost 5 bases at V and 3 bases at J; junction bases unmatched: 7. The CDR3 covers 15 residues. Germline loops: CDR1 MNHEY, CDR2 SMNVEV (reference sequence). The CDR3 here is CASSTDRGKDTEAFF. The CDR3 coding sequence is TGTGCCAGCAGTACGGACAGGGGTAAAGACACTGAAGCTTTCTTT.

The chain combines TRBV25-1 with TRBJ1-5, with TRBD1 matching 7 bases. The ends lost 6 bases at V and 7 bases at J; junction bases unmatched: 6. Germline lookup yields CDR1 MGHDK and CDR2 SYGVNS. CDR3 size: 13 residues. This CDR3 reads CASSEGAGQPQHF. The CDR3 DNA reads as TGTGCCAGCAGCGAGGGGGCAGGGCAGCCCCAGCATTTT.

The J gene is TRBJ2-7, the V gene TRBV18; 9 nucleotides match TRBD1. V shed 2 bases, J shed 3 bases, and the junction held 2 bases outside the gene matches. CDR3 length: 14 residues. Germline V lookup: CDR1 KGHSH, CDR2 LQKENI. The DNA for the CDR3 is TGTGCCAGCTCACCAGACAGGGGGATCTACGAGCAGTACTTC. Amino acid sequence: CASSPDRGIYEQYF.

The chain has TRBV2 and TRBJ1-2, with 10 bases identical to TRBD1. Germline V lookup: CDR1 SNHLY, CDR2 FYNNEI. J was trimmed by 2 bases and V by 10 bases; bases with no gene match: 7. The CDR3 runs 14 residues. The CDR3 bases are TGTGCCAACCCAGGGACAGGGGCCAACTATGGCTACACCTTC. Translated, it gives CANPGTGANYGYTF.

The CDR3 region has the DNA TGTGCCAGCAGTTACAGACAGGGCAGCAATTCACCCCTCCACTTT. Its protein is CASSYRQGSNSPLHF. The chain joins TRBV6-6 to TRBJ1-6; 7 bases are a match to TRBD1. Germline lookup yields CDR1 MNHNY and CDR2 SVGAGI (reference sequence). V lost 2 bases and J lost 7; bases outside the gene matches: 5. This CDR3 spans 15 amino acids.

This clone was counted between two and nine times. This chain joins TRBV5-4 and TRBJ2-3; D call uncertain. CDR3 length equals 15 residues. Germline loops: CDR1 SGHNT, CDR2 YYREEE (reference sequence). V was trimmed by 1 base and J by 1 base, leaving 10 bases between them. For the CDR3, the DNA is TGTGCCAGCAGCTTGTTGTCCTCCGGCACAGATACGCAGTATTTT. It encodes CASSLLSSGTDTQYF. The entire variable domain, with the rest obtained from reference TRBV5-4 and TRBJ2-3, is as follows: ETGVTQSPTHLIKTRGQQVTLRCSSQSGHNTVSWYQQALGQGPQFIFQYYREEENGRGNFPPRFSGLQFPNYSSELNVNALELDDSALYLCASSLLSSGTDTQYFGPGTRLTVL.

This clone showed up just once. CDR3 in amino acids: CASSWGDEQYF. As DNA, the CDR3 is TGTGCCAGCAGTTGGGGGGATGAGCAGTACTTC. The chain recombines TRBV25-1 with TRBJ2-7; tentatively, D is TRBD2 (6 bases). The V gene's germline CDR1 is MGHDK and CDR2 SYGVNS. The CDR3 extends over 11 amino acids. Trimming removed 5 bases at V and 7 bases at J, with 9 bases between.

The V call is TRBV4-1, the J call TRBJ2-5; 11 nucleotides agree with TRBD2. The J call may be in error: the DNA end matches TRBJ2-7 better. Germline CDR1 is MGHRA and CDR2 is YSYEKL. The CDR3 totals 15 residues. DNA of the CDR3: TGCGCCAGCAGCCAAATTAGCGGGAGGGGGGACGAGCAGTACTTC. Amino acids: CASSQISGRGDEQYF.

This chain uses TRBV4-1 with TRBJ2-7, with D possibly matching TRBD2 (5 bases). V was shortened by 1 base and J by 3 bases, with 13 bases between the two germline ends. This CDR3 is 15 amino acids long. The germline CDR1 and CDR2 sequences are MGHRA and YSYEKL. This CDR3 is CASSQATGVSYEQYF. The CDR3 DNA sequence: TGCGCCAGCAGCCAAGCCACCGGGGTTAGCTACGAGCAGTACTTC.

This clone was seen only a few times. The chain uses TRBV15 and TRBJ1-2, with a possible D match to TRBD1 (5 bases). Trimming removed 7 bases at V and 1 base at J, with 19 bases between. The length of the CDR3 is 16 residues. Per the germline V gene, CDR1 is LNHNV and CDR2 is YYDKDF (reference sequence). CDR3: CATKKGTLSSNYGYTF. For the CDR3, the DNA is TGTGCCACCAAAAAGGGGACTTTGAGTAGTAACTATGGCTACACCTTC.

This CDR3 is CAGGEGSEAFF. DNA of the CDR3: TGTGCCGGCGGGGAGGGTTCTGAAGCTTTCTTT. The chain employs TRBV6-6 and TRBJ1-1, with no clear D. V lost 11 bases and J lost 6, with 13 bases in between. The CDR3 is 11 amino acids. The germline gives CDR1 MNHNY, CDR2 SVGAGI (reference sequence).

There are a few counts of this clone. Germline is not matched at one junction end, which may reflect a read error. The chain is built from TRBV15 and TRBJ1-5; D gene ambiguous. Germline-derived CDR1 and CDR2 are LNHNV and YYDKDF (reference sequence). The CDR3 has 13 amino acids. The CDR3, as DNA: TGTGCCACCAGCGGTCTTAGCTATCAGCCCCAGCATTTT. This sequence encodes CATSGLSYQPQHF.

This chain connects TRBV21-1 to TRBJ2-1; the table's D call, TRBD2, has no DNA check behind it. TRBV21-1 is a recognized pseudogene. This CDR3 region has 17 residues. Written as DNA, the CDR3 is TGTGCCAGCAGGTGGAATATAGCTACACCATCCGACAATGAGCAGTTCTTC. This codes for CASRWNIATPSDNEQFF.

CDR3 in DNA: TGTGCCAGCAGTTTCGGCGGGAACTATGGCTACACCTTC. Amino acids: CASSFGGNYGYTF. The chain has TRBV27 and TRBJ1-2; D is uncertain. This CDR3 has 13 amino acids. Germline values: CDR1 MNHEY, CDR2 SMNVEV (reference sequence). V dropped 3 bases and J dropped 2 bases, with 7 bases sitting between them.

The sample holds a few counts of this clone. V usage is TRBV6-1 and J usage is TRBJ2-7; TRBD2 might be the D (6 bases). CDR3 length equals 13 residues. The germline V gene encodes CDR1 MNHNS and CDR2 SASEGT. The germline V and J ends were trimmed by 10 bases and 2 bases, with 15 bases remaining between them. CDR3 sequence reads: CATQHGSAYEQYF. The CDR3 DNA is TGTGCCACCCAGCACGGGAGCGCCTACGAGCAGTACTTC.

The chain recombines TRBV7-9 with TRBJ1-2; D gene uncertain. CDR1 and CDR2 (germline): SEHNR, FQNEAQ (reference sequence). This CDR3 is built from 14 residues. V was shortened by 1 base and J by 1 base, with 7 bases between the two germline ends. Here the CDR3 DNA reads TGTGCCAGCAGCTTAGGAGGGAGTAACTATGGCTACACCTTC. Translating it yields CASSLGGSNYGYTF.

This clone has just a few counts. CDR3 bases: TGTGCCAGCAGCCAAGACGAGCGGGGACTAGCGGATGACGGGTCCTACGAGCAGTACTTC. Its protein product is CASSQDERGLADDGSYEQYF. The chain joins TRBV14 to TRBJ2-7; the match to TRBD2 covers 11 bases. Germline lookup yields CDR1 SGHDN and CDR2 FVKESK. The V and J ends lost 0 bases and 1 base, in that order; junction bases with no gene match: 14. The CDR3 has 20 residues. The whole variable domain, remainder taken from reference TRBV14 and TRBJ2-7, is EAGVTQFPSHSVIEKGQTVTLRCDPISGHDNLYWYRRVMGKEIKFLLHFVKESKQDESGMPNNRFLAERTGGTYSTLKVQPAELEDSGVYFCASSQDERGLADDGSYEQYFGPGTRLTVT.

V gene TRBV15 combines with J gene TRBJ1-5; D remains ambiguous. Trimming took off 10 bases at V and 1 base at J, with 8 bases between the two ends. The CDR3 is 12 amino acids. Germline V gene sequence: CDR1 LNHNV, CDR2 YYDKDF (reference sequence). The CDR3 DNA sequence: TGTGCCATCGGGGAGAGCAATCAGCCCCAGCATTTT. It encodes CAIGESNQPQHF.

The chain links TRBV14 to TRBJ2-7; 9 bases are shared with TRBD1. Unmatched junction bases numbered 7, after V lost 0 bases and J lost 4 bases. Germline assignment: CDR1 SGHDN and CDR2 FVKESK. The CDR3 totals 16 residues. The CDR3 region is CASSQESGTGWYEQYF. The CDR3 nucleotides read TGTGCCAGCAGCCAAGAATCCGGGACAGGGTGGTACGAGCAGTACTTC.

In its sample, this clone is medium-sized (0.01 to 0.1%). The chain links TRBV7-9 to TRBJ1-4; D might be TRBD1 (5 bases). The CDR3 consists of 12 residues. Germline V gene sequence: CDR1 SEHNR, CDR2 FQNEAQ (reference sequence). The V gene lost 9 bases and the J gene lost 5 bases, with 10 bases spanning the gap. CDR3 protein: CASGARNEKLFF. DNA for the CDR3: TGTGCCAGTGGGGCAAGAAATGAAAAACTGTTTTTT.

The chain recombines TRBV4-1 with TRBJ1-1, with D unresolved. V shed 6 bases and J shed 7 bases, with 15 bases lying between them. CDR1 MGHRA and CDR2 YSYEKL come from the germline V gene. The CDR3 consists of 13 residues. For the CDR3, the DNA is TGCGCCAGCAGATACGCTAGCCAATATGAAGCTTTCTTT. It specifies CASRYASQYEAFF.

CDR3 sequence: CASSVGGAISYEQYF. The CDR3 region has the DNA TGTGCCAGCAGCGTAGGAGGCGCGATCTCCTACGAGCAGTACTTC. The V and J genes are TRBV9 and TRBJ2-7; no clear D. The V gene lost 0 bases and the J gene lost 0 bases, with 10 bases spanning the gap. Germline CDR1 SGDLS, CDR2 YYNGEE. This CDR3 spans 15 amino acids. Supplemented by reference TRBV9 and TRBJ2-7, the full variable domain reads DSGVTQTPKHLITATGQRVTLRCSPRSGDLSVYWYQQSLDQGLQFLIQYYNGEERAKGNILERFSAQQFPDLHSELNLSSLELGDSALYFCASSVGGAISYEQYFGPGTRLTVT.